This T cell receptor (beta chain) emerged from a study of blood T cell repertoires in COVID-19. Study background: Samples came from the United States, Italy and Spain, spanning acute and convalescent COVID-19. Sample material is recorded as cDNA or gDNA derived from T cells, B-cell-depleted T cells, or PBMCs.

Original data processing: Using reference gene primer amplification, nucleated cell counts were estimated. Repertoires were generated with immunoSEQ multiplex PCR, while TCRdb's copy carries only in-frame clones and drops some. D and trimming were read from the DNA, whereas the V and J calls and clone size are those reported in that table. Of under 130,000 clones listed, 70% to 90% are singletons. The CDR3 is 13 residues long. Germline V gene sequence: CDR1 SGHTA, CDR2 FQGNSA. With 1 base removed from V and 4 bases from J, the gap between germline ends came to 8 bases. Only a few counts were recorded for this clone.

The TCR originated in a human donor in a cohort sampled during active COVID-19. The V call is TRBV7-2, the J call TRBJ2-7; no clear D. The sample taken for sequencing was peripheral blood. The CDR3 region has the DNA TGTGCCAGCAGCTTAGACAGAAATTACGAGCAGTACTTC. Translation gives CASSLDRNYEQYF.